The TCR beta chain described here comes from a study of cytomegalovirus exposure and HLA in healthy donors. At the level of the study: Later, an analysis reported that the 120 or so validation repertoires had used the same platform as the approximately 600 first-cohort repertoires. Study results and limitations: Cytomegalovirus status was reportedly diagnosed by the classifier with high specificity and sensitivity. CMV antigen specificity of three CMV-associated chains was confirmed in vitro. A later analysis found first-cohort TCR clusters tended to co-occur in the 90 to 150 validation repertoires.

Only in-frame clones appear in the TCRdb table, and some are missing; sequencing was by immunoSEQ multiplex PCR. The table records about 340,000 clones, just over 85% of them present only once. For this clone: Its matching antigen is unknown.

After removal of 0 bases from V and 5 bases from J, the junction contained 7 bases not matched to a gene. Per germline, CDR1 MGHRA and CDR2 YSYEKL. The length of the CDR3 is 16 residues. Sequencing input: PBMCs. The chain links TRBV4-1 to TRBJ2-7; 10 bases align to TRBD1. This clonotype originated in a woman younger than 35 in good health and CMV-seronegative. CDR3 region: CASSQDIRTGGDEQYF. CDR3 sequence (DNA): TGCGCCAGCAGCCAAGACATTCGGACAGGGGGAGACGAGCAGTACTTC.